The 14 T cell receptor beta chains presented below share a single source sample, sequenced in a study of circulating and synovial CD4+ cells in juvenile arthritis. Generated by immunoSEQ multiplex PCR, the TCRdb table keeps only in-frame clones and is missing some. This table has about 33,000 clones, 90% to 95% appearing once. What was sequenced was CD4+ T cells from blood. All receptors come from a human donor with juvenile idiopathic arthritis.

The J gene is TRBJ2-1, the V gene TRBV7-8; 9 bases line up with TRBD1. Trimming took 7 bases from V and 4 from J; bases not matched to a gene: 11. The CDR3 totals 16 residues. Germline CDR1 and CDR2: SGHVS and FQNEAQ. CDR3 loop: CASTRNRDRAYNEQFF. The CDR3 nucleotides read TGTGCCAGCACCCGAAACCGGGACAGGGCTTACAATGAGCAGTTCTTC.

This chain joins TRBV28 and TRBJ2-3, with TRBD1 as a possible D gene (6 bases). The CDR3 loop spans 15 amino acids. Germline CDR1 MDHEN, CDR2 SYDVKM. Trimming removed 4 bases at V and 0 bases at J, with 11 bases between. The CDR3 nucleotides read TGTGCCAGCAGTTCGGACAGCATGAGCACAGATACGCAGTATTTT. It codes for CASSSDSMSTDTQYF.

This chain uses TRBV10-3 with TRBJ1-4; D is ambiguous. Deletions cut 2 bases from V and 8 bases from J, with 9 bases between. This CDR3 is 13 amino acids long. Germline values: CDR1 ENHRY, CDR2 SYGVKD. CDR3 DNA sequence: TGTGCCATCAGTGAGACGATGAGGGAAAAACTGTTTTTT. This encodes CAISETMREKLFF.

CDR3 DNA sequence: TGCGCCAGCAGCATGAGGACAGACTACGAGCAGTACTTC. Amino acid sequence: CASSMRTDYEQYF. The chain has TRBV5-1 and TRBJ2-7; the D gene is possibly TRBD1 (6 bases). Trimming left V 4 bases short and J 3 bases short, with 11 bases between. The CDR3 totals 13 residues. Germline CDR1 is SGHRS and CDR2 is YFSETQ. The full variable domain, completed using reference TRBV5-1 and TRBJ2-7, is KAGVTQTPRYLIKTRGQQVTLSCSPISGHRSVSWYQQTPGQGLQFLFEYFSETQRNKGNFPGRFSGRQFSNSRSEMNVSTLELGDSALYLCASSMRTDYEQYFGPGTRLTVT.

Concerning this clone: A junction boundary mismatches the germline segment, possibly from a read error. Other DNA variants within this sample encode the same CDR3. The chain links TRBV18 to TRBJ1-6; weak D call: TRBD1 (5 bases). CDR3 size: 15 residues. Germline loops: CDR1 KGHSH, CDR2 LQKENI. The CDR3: CASSDRHSENSPLHF. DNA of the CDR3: TGTGCCAGCTCAGACAGACATTCCGAAAATTCCCCCCTCCACTTT.

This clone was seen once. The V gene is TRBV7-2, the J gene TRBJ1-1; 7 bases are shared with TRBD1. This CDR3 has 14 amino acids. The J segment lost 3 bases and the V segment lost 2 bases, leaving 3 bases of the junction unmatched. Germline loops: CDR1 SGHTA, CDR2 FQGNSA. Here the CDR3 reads CASSLYTGDTEAFF. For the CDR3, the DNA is TGTGCCAGCAGCTTATATACAGGGGACACTGAAGCTTTCTTT.

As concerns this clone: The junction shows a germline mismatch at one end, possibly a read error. CDR3 sequence reads: CASSPDKGPGSTIYF. CDR3 sequence (DNA): TGCGCCAGCAGCCCCGACAAGGGGCCTGGAAGCACCATATATTTT. The rearrangement uses TRBV4-1 and TRBJ1-3, with D possibly matching TRBD1 (5 bases). CDR3 length equals 15 residues. Germline V gene data show CDR1 as MGHRA and CDR2 as YSYEKL.

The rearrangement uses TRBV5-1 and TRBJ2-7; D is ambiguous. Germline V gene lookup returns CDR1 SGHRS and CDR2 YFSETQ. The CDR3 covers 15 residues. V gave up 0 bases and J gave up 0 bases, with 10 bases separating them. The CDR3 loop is CASSLGDILSYEQYF. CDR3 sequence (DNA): TGCGCCAGCAGCTTGGGAGACATTCTCTCCTACGAGCAGTACTTC.

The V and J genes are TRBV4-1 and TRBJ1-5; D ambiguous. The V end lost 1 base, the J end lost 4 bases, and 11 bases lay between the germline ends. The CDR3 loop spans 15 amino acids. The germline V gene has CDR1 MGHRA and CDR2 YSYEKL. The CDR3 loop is CASSQGIGVNQPQHF. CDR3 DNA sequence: TGCGCCAGCAGCCAAGGGATCGGGGTAAATCAGCCCCAGCATTTT.

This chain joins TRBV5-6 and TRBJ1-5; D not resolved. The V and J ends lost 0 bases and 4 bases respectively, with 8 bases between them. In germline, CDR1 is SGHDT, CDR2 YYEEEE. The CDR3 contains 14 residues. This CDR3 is CASSLVGPNQPQHF. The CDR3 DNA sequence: TGTGCCAGCAGCTTGGTTGGGCCAAATCAGCCCCAGCATTTT.

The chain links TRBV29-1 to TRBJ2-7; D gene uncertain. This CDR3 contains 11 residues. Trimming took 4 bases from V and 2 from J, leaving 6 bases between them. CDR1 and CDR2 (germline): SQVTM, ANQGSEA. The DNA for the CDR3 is TGCAGCGTTGGACTGACCTACGAGCAGTACTTC. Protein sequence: CSVGLTYEQYF.

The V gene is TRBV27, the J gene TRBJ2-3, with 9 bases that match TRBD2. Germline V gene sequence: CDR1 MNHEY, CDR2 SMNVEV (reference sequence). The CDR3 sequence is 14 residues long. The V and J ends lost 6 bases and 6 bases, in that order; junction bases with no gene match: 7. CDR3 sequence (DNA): TGTGCCAGCAGGTTAGCGGGGGTTGAGGATACGCAGTATTTT. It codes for CASRLAGVEDTQYF.

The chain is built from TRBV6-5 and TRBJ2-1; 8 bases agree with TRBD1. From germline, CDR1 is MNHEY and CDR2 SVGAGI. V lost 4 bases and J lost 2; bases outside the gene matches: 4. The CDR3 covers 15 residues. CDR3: CASSSGQGPYNEQFF. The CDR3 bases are TGTGCCAGCAGTTCCGGACAGGGCCCCTACAATGAGCAGTTCTTC.

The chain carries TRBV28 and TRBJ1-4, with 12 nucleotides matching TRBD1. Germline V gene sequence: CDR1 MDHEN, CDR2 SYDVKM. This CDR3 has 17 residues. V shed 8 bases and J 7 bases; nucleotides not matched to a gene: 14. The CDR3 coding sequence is TGTGCCAGCCAGAGCCGGGACAGGGGGCGTGAGGTTGAAAAACTGTTTTTT. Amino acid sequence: CASQSRDRGREVEKLFF. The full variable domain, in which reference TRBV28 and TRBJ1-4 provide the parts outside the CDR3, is DVKVTQSSRYLVKRTGEKVFLECVQDMDHENMFWYRQDPGLGLRLIYFSYDVKMKEKGDIPEGYSVSREKKERFSLILESASTNQTSMYLCASQSRDRGREVEKLFFGSGTQLSVL.